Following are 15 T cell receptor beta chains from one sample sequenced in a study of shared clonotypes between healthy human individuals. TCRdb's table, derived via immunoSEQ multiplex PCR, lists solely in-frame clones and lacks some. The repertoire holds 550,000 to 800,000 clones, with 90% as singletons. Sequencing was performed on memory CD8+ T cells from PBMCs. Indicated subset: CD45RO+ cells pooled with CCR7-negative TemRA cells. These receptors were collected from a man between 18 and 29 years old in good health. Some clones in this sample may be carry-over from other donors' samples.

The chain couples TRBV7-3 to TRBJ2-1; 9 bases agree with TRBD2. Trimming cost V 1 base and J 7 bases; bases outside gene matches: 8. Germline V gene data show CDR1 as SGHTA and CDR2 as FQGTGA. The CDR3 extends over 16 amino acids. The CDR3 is CASSLIVPSGKNEQFF. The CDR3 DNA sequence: TGTGCCAGCAGCTTAATCGTCCCTAGCGGGAAGAATGAGCAGTTCTTC.

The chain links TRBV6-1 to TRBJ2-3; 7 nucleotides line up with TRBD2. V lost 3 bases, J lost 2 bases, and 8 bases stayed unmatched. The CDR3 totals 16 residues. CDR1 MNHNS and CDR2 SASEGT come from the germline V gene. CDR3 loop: CASSDLRGWPTDTQYF. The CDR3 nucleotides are TGTGCCAGCAGTGATCTGCGGGGGTGGCCCACAGATACGCAGTATTTT.

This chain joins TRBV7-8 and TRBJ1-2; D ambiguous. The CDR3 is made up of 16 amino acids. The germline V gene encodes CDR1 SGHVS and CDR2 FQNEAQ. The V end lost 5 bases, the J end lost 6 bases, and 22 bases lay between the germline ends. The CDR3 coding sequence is TGTGCCAGCAGCCCCCACTTATTGGAGTCCGCTCATGGCTACACCTTC. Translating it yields CASSPHLLESAHGYTF.

Here the CDR3 reads CASSPTNGGEQFF. The DNA for the CDR3 is TGTGCCAGCAGCCCTACTAATGGGGGGGAGCAGTTCTTC. V gene TRBV14 combines with J gene TRBJ2-1, with D possibly TRBD2 on 6 matching bases. Germline CDR1 is SGHDN and CDR2 is FVKESK. This CDR3 region has 13 residues. Trimming took off 4 bases at V and 10 bases at J, with 14 bases between the two ends.

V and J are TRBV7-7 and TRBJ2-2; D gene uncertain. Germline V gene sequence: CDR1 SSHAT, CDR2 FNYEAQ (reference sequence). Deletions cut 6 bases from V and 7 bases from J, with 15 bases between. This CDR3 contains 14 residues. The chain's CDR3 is CASRPFADGGELFF. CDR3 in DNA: TGTGCCAGCAGGCCCTTCGCGGACGGCGGGGAGCTGTTTTTT.

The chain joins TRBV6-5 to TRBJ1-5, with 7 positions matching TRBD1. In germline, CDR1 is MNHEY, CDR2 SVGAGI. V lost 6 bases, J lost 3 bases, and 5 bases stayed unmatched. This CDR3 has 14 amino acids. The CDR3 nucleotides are TGTGCCAGCAGCGGGGACAGCCACAATCAGCCCCAGCATTTT. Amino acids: CASSGDSHNQPQHF.

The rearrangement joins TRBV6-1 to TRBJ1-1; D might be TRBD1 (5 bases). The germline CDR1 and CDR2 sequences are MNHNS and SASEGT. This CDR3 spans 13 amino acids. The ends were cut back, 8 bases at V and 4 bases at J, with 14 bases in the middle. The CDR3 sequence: CASPFERGTEAFF. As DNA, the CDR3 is TGTGCCAGCCCCTTCGAGAGGGGCACTGAAGCTTTCTTT.

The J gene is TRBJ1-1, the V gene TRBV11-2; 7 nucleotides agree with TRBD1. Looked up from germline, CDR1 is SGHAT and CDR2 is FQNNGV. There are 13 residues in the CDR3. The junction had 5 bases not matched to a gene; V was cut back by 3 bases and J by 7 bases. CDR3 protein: CASSFRQGGEAFF. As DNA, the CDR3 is TGTGCCAGCAGCTTTAGACAGGGCGGTGAAGCTTTCTTT.

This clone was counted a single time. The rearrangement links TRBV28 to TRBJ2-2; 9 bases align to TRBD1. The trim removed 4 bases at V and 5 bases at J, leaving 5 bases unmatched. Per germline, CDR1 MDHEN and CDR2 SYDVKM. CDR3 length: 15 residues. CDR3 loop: CASSYGTGFTGELFF. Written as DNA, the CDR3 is TGTGCCAGCAGTTACGGGACAGGGTTTACCGGGGAGCTGTTTTTT.

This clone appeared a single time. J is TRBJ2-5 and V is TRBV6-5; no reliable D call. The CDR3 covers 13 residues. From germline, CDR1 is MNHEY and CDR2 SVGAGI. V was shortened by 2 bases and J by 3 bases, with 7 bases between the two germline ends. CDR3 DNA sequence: TGTGCCAGCAGTTACAGGATCAAAGAGACCCAGTACTTC. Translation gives CASSYRIKETQYF.

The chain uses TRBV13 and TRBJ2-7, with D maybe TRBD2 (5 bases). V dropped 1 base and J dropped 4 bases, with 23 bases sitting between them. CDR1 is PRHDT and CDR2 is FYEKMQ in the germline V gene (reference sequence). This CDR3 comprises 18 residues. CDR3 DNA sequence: TGTGCCAGCAGCTTAGTTCGGGAAGACTCAAAAAGGCCTTACGAGCAGTACTTC. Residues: CASSLVREDSKRPYEQYF.

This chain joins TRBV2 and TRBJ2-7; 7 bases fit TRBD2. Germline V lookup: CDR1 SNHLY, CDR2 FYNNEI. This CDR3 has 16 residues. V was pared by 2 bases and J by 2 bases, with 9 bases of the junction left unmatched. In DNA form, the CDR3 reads TGTGCCAGCAGTGAACTTTTTTGGGAGGGAACCTACGAGCAGTACTTC. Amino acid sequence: CASSELFWEGTYEQYF.

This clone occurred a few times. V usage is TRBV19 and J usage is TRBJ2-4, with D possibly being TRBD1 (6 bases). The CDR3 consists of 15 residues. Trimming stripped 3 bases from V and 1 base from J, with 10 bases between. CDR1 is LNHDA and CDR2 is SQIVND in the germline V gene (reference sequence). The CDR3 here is CASSIGQGAKNIQYF. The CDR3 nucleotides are TGTGCCAGTAGTATTGGGCAGGGGGCCAAAAACATTCAGTACTTC.

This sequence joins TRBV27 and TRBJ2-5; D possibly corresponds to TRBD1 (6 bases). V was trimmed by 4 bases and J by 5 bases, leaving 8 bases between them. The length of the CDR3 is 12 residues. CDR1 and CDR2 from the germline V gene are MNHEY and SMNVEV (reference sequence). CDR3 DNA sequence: TGTGCCAGCAGTTATAGGGGGGAGACCCAGTACTTC. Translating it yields CASSYRGETQYF.

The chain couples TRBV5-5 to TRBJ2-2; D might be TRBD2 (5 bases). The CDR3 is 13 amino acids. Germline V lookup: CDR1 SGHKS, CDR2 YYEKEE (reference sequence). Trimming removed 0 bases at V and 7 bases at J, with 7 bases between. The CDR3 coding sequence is TGTGCCAGCAGCTTGGCCGGGGTCGGGGAGCTGTTTTTT. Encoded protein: CASSLAGVGELFF.